Below are 21 T cell receptor beta chains sequenced from a single sample in a study of vaccination and CD4 T cells after COVID-19 (dated by TCRdb to the early 2020s). These receptors lack a known antigen. Read against the paper, the sample's treatment or condition label means: roughly 11-day PBMC culture with coronavirus spike peptide pools or control peptides (ViraFEST assay). Preparation of the library involved PCR. This sample was sequenced with an Illumina iSeq 100. At the Johns Hopkins FTIC core, DNA from the cultured CD4+ T cells underwent TCR sequencing with the Oncomine TCR Beta short-read assay. The public reads were run again by TCRdb, first through fastp at Q25 and then through MiXCR, and only productive beta chains were kept. Each entry is one CDR3 protein sequence, shown with its most common DNA and genes. In this sample the table shows about 20,000 distinct CDR3 sequences, about 45% of which occur a single time. The ten largest make up more than 7% of the sample.

The sequences come from CD4+ T cells from blood, cultured in vitro, collected after SARS-CoV-2 vaccination. The source is a human donor who had recovered from COVID-19.

V is TRBV28 and J is TRBJ1-2; D not resolved. Germline CDR1 reads MDHEN; CDR2 reads SYDVKM. This CDR3 region has 16 residues. V was pared by 4 bases and J by 4 bases, with 19 bases between. CDR3: CASSSPSTEVGYGYTF. In nucleotides, the CDR3 is TGTGCCAGCAGTTCCCCATCCACGGAAGTTGGCTATGGCTACACCTTC.

The gene calls are TRBV27 and TRBJ2-3, with 7 bases fitting TRBD1. The CDR3 has 12 amino acids. The junction had 4 bases not matched to a gene; V was cut back by 6 bases and J by 7 bases. Per the germline V gene, CDR1 is MNHEY and CDR2 is SMNVEV (reference sequence). The CDR3: CASRTGKNTQYF. DNA of the CDR3: TGTGCCAGCAGGACAGGGAAAAATACGCAGTATTTT.

This clonotype occurred a few times. The V gene is TRBV2, the J gene TRBJ2-5; D uncertain. The CDR3 has 11 amino acids. V dropped 4 bases and J dropped 4 bases, with 4 bases sitting between them. Germline CDR1 is SNHLY and CDR2 is FYNNEI. CDR3 region: CASSVLETQYF. CDR3 DNA sequence: TGTGCCAGCAGTGTTCTAGAGACCCAGTACTTC.

CDR3 nucleotide sequence: TGTGCCAGTAGTACCCATTATAGCGGGAGAAAAGATGAGCAGTTCTTC. Amino acids: CASSTHYSGRKDEQFF. V gene TRBV19 combines with J gene TRBJ2-1, with 9 bases identical to TRBD2. The CDR3 runs 16 residues. Germline CDR1 and CDR2: LNHDA and SQIVND (reference sequence). Losses at the gene ends were 4 bases for V and 8 bases for J; bases not matched to a gene: 12.

This clonotype has just a few counts. The chain recombines TRBV20-1 with TRBJ1-2, with TRBD1 identical over 7 bases. The CDR3 is 12 amino acids. Germline V gene lookup returns CDR1 DFQATT and CDR2 SNEGSKA (reference sequence). Trimming took 7 bases from V and 1 from J; bases not matched to a gene: 3. CDR3 region: CSVTGDNYGYTF. The CDR3, as DNA: TGCAGTGTTACAGGGGATAACTATGGCTACACCTTC.

The genes are TRBV28 and TRBJ1-5, with D maybe TRBD1 (6 bases). Germline-derived CDR1 and CDR2 are MDHEN and SYDVKM. The CDR3 extends over 14 amino acids. With 8 bases removed from V and 6 bases from J, the gap between germline ends came to 17 bases. CDR3 sequence (DNA): TGTGCCAGCGCTATAAGGGGGATCGGTCAGCCCCAGCATTTT. It translates to CASAIRGIGQPQHF.

The chain uses TRBV19 and TRBJ1-1, with TRBD1 as a possible D gene (6 bases). The V gene's germline CDR1 is LNHDA and CDR2 SQIVND (reference sequence). The CDR3 is 13 amino acids. V lost 4 bases to trimming and J lost 0 bases, with 6 bases between them. CDR3 nucleotides: TGTGCCAGTAGTAAGGGGGTGAACACTGAAGCTTTCTTT. This sequence encodes CASSKGVNTEAFF.

This clonotype was found a few times. The chain's CDR3 is CASSVAGRATEAFF. The CDR3 nucleotides read TGTGCCAGCAGTGTGGCGGGGCGAGCCACTGAAGCTTTCTTT. V gene TRBV25-1 combines with J gene TRBJ1-1, with D perhaps TRBD1 (5 bases). This CDR3 region has 14 residues. CDR1 MGHDK and CDR2 SYGVNS come from the germline V gene. Trimming left V 4 bases short and J 4 bases short, with 13 bases between.

This clonotype was counted between two and nine times. V is TRBV19 and J is TRBJ1-5; D is ambiguous. CDR1 is LNHDA, CDR2 SQIVND, per germline (reference sequence). V was trimmed by 4 bases and J by 4 bases, leaving 11 bases between them. The CDR3 sequence is 14 residues long. The CDR3 region is CASSTSGGNQPQHF. The CDR3 nucleotides read TGTGCCAGTAGTACGAGCGGTGGAAATCAGCCCCAGCATTTT.

This clonotype was seen once. The chain uses TRBV12-5 and TRBJ1-1; D perhaps matches TRBD1 (5 bases). The ends were cut back, 9 bases at V and 1 base at J, with 12 bases in the middle. Germline CDR1 is LGHNT and CDR2 is FRNRAP. The CDR3 is 13 amino acids. The CDR3 DNA sequence: TGTGCTAGCAGCATGACAGCGAACACTGAAGCTTTCTTT. Residues: CASSMTANTEAFF.

The chain combines TRBV4-1 with TRBJ2-3; D gene unclear. Trimming stripped 0 bases from V and 6 bases from J, with 16 bases between. Germline V CDR1 and CDR2: MGHRA, YSYEKL. CDR3 length: 16 residues. The CDR3 bases are TGCGCCAGCAGCCAAGATCGTAAGAGTGCTCCTGATACGCAGTATTTT. As protein: CASSQDRKSAPDTQYF.

The chain uses TRBV5-8 and TRBJ1-1; D is ambiguous. V was shortened by 2 bases and J by 6 bases, with 5 bases between the two germline ends. The CDR3 has 11 residues. CDR1 SGHTS and CDR2 YDEGEE come from the germline V gene. The CDR3 nucleotides are TGTGCCAGCAGCTTCGCGGCTGAAGCTTTCTTT. Its translation is CASSFAAEAFF.

This chain connects TRBV20-1 to TRBJ2-7; D gene unclear. V was clipped by 4 bases and J by 4 bases, with 11 bases between them. Germline V CDR1 and CDR2: DFQATT, SNEGSKA (reference sequence). This CDR3 contains 12 residues. As DNA, the CDR3 is TGCAGTGCTATCTCCCACGAATACGAGCAGTACTTC. Translated: CSAISHEYEQYF.

This chain links TRBV28 with TRBJ1-4; no clear D gene. Germline V gives CDR1 MDHEN, CDR2 SYDVKM. V gave up 6 bases and J gave up 7 bases, with 15 bases separating them. This CDR3 is 14 amino acids long. CDR3 protein: CASRPGGGTEKLFF. CDR3 bases: TGTGCCAGCAGACCGGGTGGTGGAACTGAAAAACTGTTTTTT.

This rearrangement joins TRBV6-1 to TRBJ1-1; TRBD1 agrees at 10 bases. Germline loops: CDR1 MNHNS, CDR2 SASEGT. The CDR3 totals 16 residues. V shed 7 bases, J shed 6 bases, and the junction held 14 bases outside the gene matches. This chain's CDR3 is CASNLGVRDRGSEAFF. In nucleotides, the CDR3 is TGTGCCAGCAACCTGGGAGTCCGGGACAGGGGCTCTGAAGCTTTCTTT.

The chain has TRBV6-5 and TRBJ2-1, with a weak D call TRBD1 (7 bases). The V gene lost 7 bases and the J gene lost 4 bases, with 23 bases spanning the gap. The germline V gene has CDR1 MNHEY and CDR2 SVGAGI. This CDR3 region has 17 residues. As DNA, the CDR3 is TGTGCCAGCATTCTACTCGCCGGGGCAGGGGGGTACAATGAGCAGTTCTTC. Translation: CASILLAGAGGYNEQFF.

The chain couples TRBV11-3 to TRBJ1-1; D is uncertain. CDR1 is SGHNT and CDR2 is YENEEA in the germline V gene. The V end was cut by 5 bases, the J end by 4 bases, with 14 bases between. The length of the CDR3 is 14 residues. Here the CDR3 reads CASSPTTTITEAFF. CDR3 DNA: TGTGCCAGCAGCCCCACGACGACCATCACTGAAGCTTTCTTT. The full variable domain, its missing parts supplied by reference TRBV11-3 and TRBJ1-1, is EAGVVQSPRYKIIEKKQPVAFWCNPISGHNTLYWYLQNLGQGPELLIRYENEEAVDDSQLPKDRFSAERLKGVDSTLKIQPAELGDSAVYLCASSPTTTITEAFFGQGTRLTVV.

The chain links TRBV29-1 to TRBJ2-2, with a tentative D call TRBD2 (5 bases). CDR3 length: 13 amino acids. V dropped 5 bases and J dropped 1 base, with 8 bases sitting between them. Germline V gives CDR1 SQVTM, CDR2 ANQGSEA. The CDR3 DNA follows: TGCAGCGTTCGACGGGGGAACACCGGGGAGCTGTTTTTT. It encodes CSVRRGNTGELFF.

The chain joins TRBV6-5 to TRBJ1-2; 9 bases are a match to TRBD1. The germline gives CDR1 MNHEY, CDR2 SVGAGI. This CDR3 contains 16 residues. V lost 2 bases and J lost 8; bases outside the gene matches: 12. The CDR3 loop reads CASSYQTPQGAGGYTF. In nucleotides, the CDR3 is TGTGCCAGCAGTTACCAGACCCCACAGGGGGCGGGGGGCTACACCTTC.

This clonotype was observed a few times. The J gene is TRBJ1-2, the V gene TRBV11-3; D gene ambiguous. The length of the CDR3 is 14 residues. Germline values: CDR1 SGHNT, CDR2 YENEEA. The V and J ends lost 0 bases and 11 bases respectively, with 16 bases between them. The CDR3 bases are TGTGCCAGCAGCTTAGAGGCCCGGACTCCTGTTTACACCTTC. Amino acid sequence: CASSLEARTPVYTF.

This clonotype has more than one count but fewer than ten. The chain employs TRBV20-1 and TRBJ2-1; TRBD2 matches 7 bases. Per germline, CDR1 DFQATT and CDR2 SNEGSKA (reference sequence). Unmatched junction bases numbered 4, after V lost 3 bases and J lost 5 bases. This CDR3 region has 13 residues. The DNA for the CDR3 is TGCAGTGCTAGGCGGGGGTTAAACAATGAGCAGTTCTTC. This sequence encodes CSARRGLNNEQFF.